This T cell receptor beta chain was identified in a study of cytomegalovirus exposure and HLA in healthy donors. Study observations and caveats: The study flagged about 150 TCR beta chains as cytomegalovirus-associated. Upon later analysis, TCR association rates were observed to vary by HLA locus, being highest for DRB1 and lowest for HLA-C. Later analysis reportedly placed an Asian-associated ancestry cluster below the approximately 700-donor mean in N-insertions.

A note on this clone: The antigen is unknown.

The V and J ends lost 7 bases and 4 bases respectively, with 11 bases between them. The CDR3 contains 12 residues. CDR1 is MNHNY, CDR2 SVGAGI, per germline (reference sequence). The PCR made use of 60 Vbeta and 13 Jbeta primers. Measured with immunoSEQ multiplex PCR; TCRdb has only the in-frame clones, and not every one. Of about 150,000 clones listed, 73% are singletons. The TCR sequence derives from a woman under 30 in good health and CMV-seronegative. Sequenced sample: PBMCs. The chain has TRBV6-6 and TRBJ2-7, with unresolved D. The chain's CDR3 is CASNSYGYEQYF. The CDR3 DNA is TGTGCCAGCAACTCCTACGGTTACGAGCAGTACTTC.